The entry below gives a single T cell receptor beta chain sequence along with its context. The ends were cut back, 3 bases at V and 8 bases at J, with 13 bases in the middle. The CDR3 runs to 14 residues. The V gene's germline CDR1 is MNHNS and CDR2 SASEGT. Clones were read by immunoSEQ multiplex PCR, and TCRdb kept only the in-frame ones, dropping some. The sample shows about 160,000 clones, 80% to 95% of them seen only once. The data are from a study of control samples from healthy donors and cancer patients. The chain couples TRBV6-1 to TRBJ1-4, with D unresolved. The TCR sequence derives from a woman between 25 and 40 years old in good health. Sequencing was carried out using blood. CDR3 nucleotide sequence: TGTGCCAGCAGTGAGTTAGCCCGAGAGGAAAAACTGTTTTTT. Residues: CASSELAREEKLFF.